This entry lists 19 T cell receptor beta chains sequenced from one sample in a study of cytomegalovirus exposure and HLA in healthy donors. The PCR was carried out with 60 Vbeta primers and 13 Jbeta primers. TCRdb keeps only in-frame clones here, not all; method: immunoSEQ multiplex PCR. The sample consists of about 300,000 clones, about nine tenths of them appearing once. Material for sequencing was PBMCs. The origin of the receptors is a man aged 35 to 55 in good health and CMV-seropositive.

J is TRBJ2-7 and V is TRBV10-3; TRBD1 matches 9 bases. The V gene end was trimmed by 8 bases and the J gene end by 5 bases; junction bases not matched to a gene: 7. Looked up from germline, CDR1 is ENHRY and CDR2 is SYGVKD. CDR3 size: 13 residues. This chain's CDR3 is CAIAGQGSNEQYF. CDR3 in DNA: TGTGCCATCGCGGGACAGGGTAGCAACGAGCAGTACTTC.

The chain has TRBV28 and TRBJ1-5, with 9 bases lining up with TRBD1. Trimming at V came to 2 bases and at J to 2 bases, leaving 7 bases not matched to a gene. This CDR3 spans 17 amino acids. Germline V CDR1 and CDR2: MDHEN, SYDVKM. The DNA of the CDR3 is TGTGCCAGCAGTTTAAACAGGGGGCAATATGGCAATCAGCCCCAGCATTTT. Translating gives CASSLNRGQYGNQPQHF.

This chain joins TRBV28 and TRBJ1-4; possibly TRBD1 for D (6 bases). This CDR3 is 15 amino acids long. The V gene's germline CDR1 is MDHEN and CDR2 SYDVKM. V lost 4 bases, J lost 8 bases, and 17 bases lay in between. This CDR3 is CASSSTGFMEEKLFF. CDR3 bases: TGTGCCAGCAGTTCAACAGGGTTTATGGAGGAAAAACTGTTTTTT.

This chain connects TRBV29-1 to TRBJ1-5, with TRBD1 matching 7 bases. Germline V lookup: CDR1 SQVTM, CDR2 ANQGSEA. The V and J ends lost 5 bases and 5 bases, in that order; junction bases with no gene match: 12. This CDR3 is built from 15 residues. The CDR3 is CSVSSGGGVDQPQHF. CDR3 in DNA: TGCAGCGTTTCCTCTGGAGGGGGCGTAGATCAGCCCCAGCATTTT.

V usage is TRBV7-3 and J usage is TRBJ2-1; TRBD2 might be the D (5 bases). Germline V CDR1 and CDR2: SGHTA, FQGTGA. This CDR3 contains 16 residues. V was clipped by 1 base and J by 6 bases, with 16 bases between them. Here the CDR3 reads CASSLRGSRGPNEQFF. The CDR3 coding sequence is TGTGCCAGCAGCTTAAGAGGGTCACGGGGTCCCAATGAGCAGTTCTTC. The entire variable domain, with the rest obtained from reference TRBV7-3 and TRBJ2-1, is as follows: GAGVSQTPSNKVTEKGKYVELRCDPISGHTALYWYRQSLGQGPEFLIYFQGTGAADDSGLPNDRFFAVRPEGSVSTLKIQRTERGDSAVYLCASSLRGSRGPNEQFFGPGTRLTVL.

This clone was found once. The V gene is TRBV27, the J gene TRBJ2-7; no clear D. Trimming removed 5 bases at V and 2 bases at J, with 10 bases between. The CDR3 contains 13 residues. The germline CDR1 and CDR2 sequences are MNHEY and SMNVEV (reference sequence). The CDR3 is CASSPGSAYEQYF. The CDR3 DNA reads as TGTGCCAGCAGTCCCGGGTCTGCCTACGAGCAGTACTTC.

V is TRBV4-2 and J is TRBJ2-5, with 9 bases fitting TRBD2. V gave up 8 bases and J gave up 4 bases; unmatched junction bases: 8. The CDR3 totals 14 residues. Germline CDR1 and CDR2: LGHNA and YNFKEQ. CDR3 sequence reads: CASSIAGDGETQYF. CDR3 DNA: TGTGCCAGCTCGATAGCGGGAGACGGAGAGACCCAGTACTTC.

The V gene is TRBV28, the J gene TRBJ1-1; 7 nucleotides align to TRBD1. CDR1 and CDR2 (germline): MDHEN, SYDVKM. The CDR3 is 15 residues long. V shed 5 bases, J shed 5 bases, and the junction held 11 bases outside the gene matches. The CDR3, as DNA: TGTGCCAGCAGTCCCCTACAGGGGAGAAGGACTGAAGCTTTCTTT. This gives the protein CASSPLQGRRTEAFF.

This clone was recorded only once. The chain employs TRBV14 and TRBJ1-4; D call uncertain. This CDR3 is 14 amino acids long. Trimming removed 3 bases from V and 3 bases from J, with 8 bases in between. The germline CDR1 and CDR2 sequences are SGHDN and FVKESK. For the CDR3, the DNA is TGTGCCAGCAGCCATGTATTATCTAATGAAAAACTGTTTTTT. It codes for CASSHVLSNEKLFF.

The gene calls are TRBV5-6 and TRBJ2-1; the match to TRBD2 covers 14 bases. J was trimmed by 4 bases and V by 2 bases; bases with no gene match: 2. The CDR3 totals 16 residues. The germline CDR1 and CDR2 sequences are SGHDT and YYEEEE. DNA for the CDR3: TGTGCCAGCAGCTTCGGGACTAGCGGGAGTTACAATGAGCAGTTCTTC. Translation gives CASSFGTSGSYNEQFF.

The CDR3 spells CASSRGLDSDTQYF. The CDR3 nucleotides read TGTGCCAGTAGTCGAGGACTAGACTCAGATACGCAGTATTTT. The J gene is TRBJ2-3, the V gene TRBV19; 7 bases line up with TRBD2. CDR3 size: 14 residues. The junction had 6 bases not matched to a gene; V was cut back by 5 bases and J by 4 bases. Germline CDR1 and CDR2: LNHDA and SQIVND (reference sequence).

This sequence joins TRBV28 and TRBJ2-5, with D maybe TRBD2 (6 bases). V was shortened by 4 bases and J by 1 base, with 10 bases between the two germline ends. This CDR3 has 14 residues. Germline loops: CDR1 MDHEN, CDR2 SYDVKM. The CDR3 is CASSSRGIQETQYF. The CDR3 DNA follows: TGTGCCAGCAGTTCTCGGGGGATCCAAGAGACCCAGTACTTC.

This chain links TRBV28 with TRBJ1-2; perhaps TRBD1 as D (6 bases). Trimming took off 2 bases at V and 7 bases at J, with 14 bases between the two ends. The CDR3 loop spans 14 amino acids. In germline, CDR1 is MDHEN, CDR2 SYDVKM. CDR3 loop: CASSLKAQGRGYTF. CDR3 nucleotide sequence: TGTGCCAGCAGTTTAAAGGCCCAGGGGCGTGGCTACACCTTC.

The chain recombines TRBV5-6 with TRBJ2-3, with a tentative D call TRBD2 (6 bases). The CDR3 runs to 19 residues. Germline CDR1 and CDR2: SGHDT and YYEEEE. Trimming pared 3 bases from V and 0 bases from J, leaving 23 bases between. The CDR3: CASSSPRGRRGISTDTQYF. CDR3 nucleotide sequence: TGTGCCAGCAGCTCCCCTAGGGGTAGGCGGGGCATAAGCACAGATACGCAGTATTTT.

The chain couples TRBV27 to TRBJ1-2, with a tentative D call TRBD1 (6 bases). There are 15 residues in the CDR3. V lost 1 base and J lost 2, with 11 bases in between. The V gene's germline CDR1 is MNHEY and CDR2 SMNVEV (reference sequence). CDR3 sequence (DNA): TGTGCCAGCAGTTTATATGGGGGGGCGAACTATGGCTACACCTTC. It translates to CASSLYGGANYGYTF.

Only one count was recorded for this clone. CDR3 DNA: TGTGCCAGCAGTGAACATCTTAACTATGGCTACACCTTC. Translating it yields CASSEHLNYGYTF. The rearrangement links TRBV6-5 to TRBJ1-2; D not certain. This CDR3 contains 13 residues. The germline CDR1 and CDR2 sequences are MNHEY and SVGAGI. The V end was cut by 5 bases, the J end by 1 base, with 8 bases between.

The chain has TRBV28 and TRBJ2-7; D is ambiguous. Germline assignment: CDR1 MDHEN and CDR2 SYDVKM. CDR3 size: 13 residues. The ends were cut back, 4 bases at V and 6 bases at J, with 13 bases in the middle. The CDR3 here is CASSSRPHGEQYF. For the CDR3, the DNA is TGTGCCAGCAGTTCTAGGCCTCACGGCGAGCAGTACTTC.

The CDR3 reads CAISWGQGAGGYTF. DNA for the CDR3: TGTGCCATCAGTTGGGGACAGGGGGCCGGTGGCTACACCTTC. The rearrangement joins TRBV10-3 to TRBJ1-2; 12 bases are shared with TRBD1. V shed 5 bases and J 7 bases; nucleotides not matched to a gene: 5. Germline V CDR1 and CDR2: ENHRY, SYGVKD. The CDR3 covers 14 residues.

The V call is TRBV29-1, the J call TRBJ2-7, with 9 positions matching TRBD2. Germline CDR1 is SQVTM and CDR2 is ANQGSEA. With V trimmed by 4 bases and J by 0 bases, 1 base remained unmatched. The CDR3 is 13 amino acids. CDR3 protein: CSVGSGSSYEQYF. The CDR3 bases are TGCAGCGTTGGTAGCGGGAGCTCCTACGAGCAGTACTTC.